The 5 T cell receptor beta chains given below trace back to one sample, sequenced in a study of blood T cells in healthy people across ages. PCR was performed a second time for roughly 6 to 12 cycles using a sample-barcoded 5' primer and a J-beta primer mix. TCRdb used MiXCR to reprocess the 5' RACE reads, holding one entry per CDR3 protein. Of 1.5 million to 2 million distinct CDR3 sequences in the sample, approximately 32% are singletons; the top ten hold over 9%. Material for sequencing was blood. The source of these receptors is a woman aged 25 to 39 in good health.

As for this clonotype: A much larger clone is a single base away; this may be a read error. The rearrangement links TRBV29-1 to TRBJ2-3; 9 bases line up with TRBD2. V was clipped by 6 bases and J by 0 bases; unmatched bases: 16. The CDR3 totals 18 residues. Germline V CDR1 and CDR2: SQVTM, ANQGSEA. CDR3 in DNA: TGCAGCGTCGTAACCCAGCGGGAGGCCTTCCTTAGCACAGATACGCAGTATTTT. Amino acid sequence: CSVVTQREAFLSTDTQYF.

This clonotype was observed a handful of times. The chain couples TRBV7-2 to TRBJ2-1; D remains unclear. CDR1 is SGHTA and CDR2 is FQGNSA in the germline V gene. The length of the CDR3 is 12 residues. Trimming took 6 bases from V and 9 from J, leaving 12 bases between them. The CDR3 nucleotides read TGTGCCAGCAGATGGTCCGTGACTGAGCAGTTCTTC. Encoded protein: CASRWSVTEQFF.

This sequence joins TRBV6-2 or TRBV6-3 and TRBJ2-5; 9 bases are shared with TRBD2. With the DNA end fitting TRBJ2-7 better, the J assignment may be wrong. In germline, CDR1 is MNHEY, CDR2 SVGEGT. CDR3 length equals 15 residues. The CDR3: CASRNVAGVAYEQYF. Here the CDR3 DNA reads TGTGCCAGCAGAAACGTAGCGGGAGTGGCCTACGAGCAGTACTTC.

At least ten counts were recorded for this clonotype. J is TRBJ2-3 and V is TRBV5-6; TRBD2 agrees at 10 bases. CDR1 and CDR2 from the germline V gene are SGHDT and YYEEEE. After removal of 2 bases from V and 5 bases from J, the junction contained 11 bases not matched to a gene. The CDR3 is made up of 17 amino acids. The CDR3 reads CASSLNLGLAIGDTQYF. The CDR3 DNA reads TGTGCCAGCAGCTTAAACTTGGGACTAGCGATAGGAGATACGCAGTATTTT.

The CDR3 sequence: CASSIGGAYTDTQYF. CDR3 sequence (DNA): TGTGCCAGCAGCATCGGGGGGGCCTACACAGATACGCAGTATTTT. This rearrangement joins TRBV9 to TRBJ2-3; 8 nucleotides align to TRBD2. There are 15 residues in the CDR3. After removal of 4 bases from V and 2 bases from J, the junction contained 6 bases not matched to a gene. CDR1 is SGDLS, CDR2 YYNGEE, per germline.